This T cell receptor (beta chain) was recovered during a study of regulatory T cells in long-lasting Graves disease. Sample time point: newly diagnosed GD, antithyroid drugs for less than 3 months. Isolated PBMC RNA provided the starting material for the TCR library. With regard to this clonotype: Its antigen remains unidentified. A much larger clonotype is one base distant, so this may be a read error.

Study-wide results and caveats: Since the sample size was small, accuracy may have been reduced.

Between the trimmed V and J ends, which lost 5 bases and 2 bases, there was a span of 14 bases. The CDR3 consists of 15 residues. CDR1 and CDR2 (germline): SNHLY, FYNNEI. CDR3-region Arm-PCR and iRepertoire HTBI primers produced the TCR beta libraries. TCRdb independently ran MiXCR on the multiplex PCR reads; one entry per CDR3 protein. The sample has 350,000 to 450,000 distinct CDR3 sequences, 14% to 15% seen once. The sample also formed part of further work on T cells in Graves' hyperthyroidism and ophthalmopathy.

This rearrangement joins TRBV2 to TRBJ2-3; TRBD2 might be the D (6 bases). This receptor was obtained from a middle-aged woman with Graves disease. The material sequenced was peripheral blood mononuclear cells (PBMCs), taken at new diagnosis, from a patient treated with antithyroid drugs. DNA of the CDR3: TGTGCCAGCAGTTGGACTGGCGGGAACACAGATACGCAGTATTTT. Translation gives CASSWTGGNTDTQYF.